These T cell receptor beta chains were read from a single sample in a study of T cells after posttransplantation cyclophosphamide. Using immunoSEQ multiplex PCR, the repertoire was profiled, and TCRdb retains in-frame clones only, with some absent. Of around 16,000 clones detected, approximately 88% appear once; the ten largest clones hold about 5%. The sample here was PBMCs, taken 350 to 400 days after allogeneic stem cell transplant with calcineurin inhibitor and methotrexate. Every receptor here comes from a male patient aged 18-29 years who received an allogeneic stem cell transplant from a related donor, was CMV-positive, and had no GVHD. The graft donor may be the source of some T cells. Both conserved end residues are part of each CDR3. Fields, in order: V gene, J gene, clone size, D gene, CDR3 length, CDR3 DNA, CDR3 protein. A D gene is named only where the DNA matches it firmly. Size is stated for part of the rows, as once, few or many counts, or as a class when the clone is expanded.

v_call: TRBV7-2
j_call: TRBJ1-2
clone_size: once
d_call: TRBD1
cdr3_length: 17
cdr3_nt: TGTGCCAGCAGCTTTGGCGGGACAGCGACCGGGAAGAATGGCTACACCTTC
cdr3_aa: CASSFGGTATGKNGYTF

v_call: TRBV10-3
j_call: TRBJ1-3
clone_size: few
d_call: -
cdr3_length: 17
cdr3_nt: TGTGCCATCAGTGAGAGGGGGGGGCGGACACTTGGAAACACCATATATTTT
cdr3_aa: CAISERGGRTLGNTIYF

v_call: TRBV7-9
j_call: TRBJ2-1
clone_size: -
d_call: -
cdr3_length: 15
cdr3_nt: TGTGCCAGCAGCTTAGCCAACTCCCCCGGCGGTGAGCAGTTCTTC
cdr3_aa: CASSLANSPGGEQFF

v_call: TRBV7-6
j_call: TRBJ2-7
clone_size: once
d_call: TRBD2
cdr3_length: 15
cdr3_nt: TGTGCCAGCAGCCTCGGACTAGCGGGAACCTACGAGCAGTACTTC
cdr3_aa: CASSLGLAGTYEQYF

v_call: TRBV7-2
j_call: TRBJ2-2
clone_size: -
d_call: -
cdr3_length: 18
cdr3_nt: TGTGCCAGCAGCTTAGTCGGGAGAATTTTCGCGAACACCGGGGAGCTGTTTTTT
cdr3_aa: CASSLVGRIFANTGELFF

v_call: TRBV29-1
j_call: TRBJ1-1
clone_size: -
d_call: -
cdr3_length: 13
cdr3_nt: TGCAGCGTTGGTGGGGGGATGAACACTGAAGCTTTCTTT
cdr3_aa: CSVGGGMNTEAFF

v_call: TRBV6-5
j_call: TRBJ2-7
clone_size: -
d_call: TRBD1
cdr3_length: 13
cdr3_nt: TGTGCCAGCAGTTACGGGACAGAGTACGAGCAGTACTTC
cdr3_aa: CASSYGTEYEQYF

v_call: TRBV6-5
j_call: TRBJ2-2
clone_size: -
d_call: TRBD2
cdr3_length: 13
cdr3_nt: TGTGCCAGCATGGCGGGAGGGGCCGGGGAGCTGTTTTTT
cdr3_aa: CASMAGGAGELFF

v_call: TRBV30
j_call: TRBJ2-1
clone_size: -
d_call: TRBD2
cdr3_length: 15
cdr3_nt: TGTGCCTGGAGGAAAGCGGGAGCCACCTACAGTGAGCAGTTCTTC
cdr3_aa: CAWRKAGATYSEQFF

v_call: TRBV4-1
j_call: TRBJ2-1
clone_size: -
d_call: -
cdr3_length: 15
cdr3_nt: TGCGCCAGCAGCCAAACGCAGACTAGTTATCCTGAGCAGTTCTTC
cdr3_aa: CASSQTQTSYPEQFF

v_call: TRBV18
j_call: TRBJ2-7
clone_size: -
d_call: TRBD1
cdr3_length: 14
cdr3_nt: TGTGCCAGCTCGTTGGACAGGGGAGGCAACGAGCAGTACTTC
cdr3_aa: CASSLDRGGNEQYF

v_call: TRBV11-1
j_call: TRBJ2-2
clone_size: -
d_call: TRBD1
cdr3_length: 16
cdr3_nt: TGTGCCAGCAGCCCTGGGACAGTTGGTGCCACCGGGGAGCTGTTTTTT
cdr3_aa: CASSPGTVGATGELFF

v_call: TRBV27
j_call: TRBJ2-1
clone_size: -
d_call: -
cdr3_length: 15
cdr3_nt: TGTGCCAGCAGTTTAGGTATAAGGGGGGGTAATGAGCAGTTCTTC
cdr3_aa: CASSLGIRGGNEQFF

v_call: TRBV28
j_call: TRBJ2-1
clone_size: -
d_call: -
cdr3_length: 16
cdr3_nt: TGTGCCAGCAGTCTAACCTCGACTAACCCCAACAATGAGCAGTTCTTC
cdr3_aa: CASSLTSTNPNNEQFF

v_call: TRBV19
j_call: TRBJ2-1
clone_size: -
d_call: -
cdr3_length: 14
cdr3_nt: TGTGTCAGTAGGCCGGGACTCCCGTCGAGTGAGCAGTTCTTC
cdr3_aa: CVSRPGLPSSEQFF

v_call: TRBV5-1
j_call: TRBJ1-1
clone_size: -
d_call: -
cdr3_length: 15
cdr3_nt: TGCGCCAGCAGACGACAGGAACTGAGACGGACTGAAGCTTTCTTT
cdr3_aa: CASRRQELRRTEAFF

v_call: TRBV7-2
j_call: TRBJ2-1
clone_size: -
d_call: -
cdr3_length: 16
cdr3_nt: TGTGCCAGCAGCTGGCCGGGAGTTTCAGGGGGCAATGAGCAGTTCTTC
cdr3_aa: CASSWPGVSGGNEQFF

v_call: TRBV6-5
j_call: TRBJ2-3
clone_size: -
d_call: TRBD2
cdr3_length: 14
cdr3_nt: TGTGCCAGCATGTTGCGGGAGGGCCGGGATACGCAGTATTTT
cdr3_aa: CASMLREGRDTQYF

v_call: TRBV7-8
j_call: TRBJ2-1
clone_size: -
d_call: TRBD1
cdr3_length: 12
cdr3_nt: TGTGCCAGCAGCTACAGGGGTGATGAGCAGTTCTTC
cdr3_aa: CASSYRGDEQFF

v_call: TRBV28
j_call: TRBJ2-7
clone_size: medium-sized
d_call: -
cdr3_length: 14
cdr3_nt: TGTGCCAGCAGACCCGGGACACCGTCCTACGAGCAGTACTTC
cdr3_aa: CASRPGTPSYEQYF

v_call: TRBV19
j_call: TRBJ1-5
clone_size: -
d_call: TRBD1
cdr3_length: 16
cdr3_nt: TGTGCCAGTAGTACCTGGACAGGGAGTAACAATCAGCCCCAGCATTTT
cdr3_aa: CASSTWTGSNNQPQHF

v_call: TRBV9
j_call: TRBJ2-3
clone_size: -
d_call: -
cdr3_length: 16
cdr3_nt: TGTGCCAGCAGCACCAGAGGGGGATCTAGCACAGATACGCAGTATTTT
cdr3_aa: CASSTRGGSSTDTQYF

v_call: TRBV11-2
j_call: TRBJ2-1
clone_size: -
d_call: TRBD2
cdr3_length: 16
cdr3_nt: TGTGCCAGCCGAGCCTTGAGGGCGGGAGTTCGGAGTGAGCAGTTCTTC
cdr3_aa: CASRALRAGVRSEQFF

v_call: TRBV4-3
j_call: TRBJ2-3
clone_size: -
d_call: -
cdr3_length: 16
cdr3_nt: TGCGCCAGCAGCCTCGGCAGCGCTGCTAGCACAGATACGCAGTATTTT
cdr3_aa: CASSLGSAASTDTQYF

v_call: TRBV18
j_call: TRBJ1-5
clone_size: -
d_call: -
cdr3_length: 15
cdr3_nt: TGTGCCAGCTCCCCTCGACAGGCGAGCAATCAGCCCCAGCATTTT
cdr3_aa: CASSPRQASNQPQHF

v_call: TRBV30
j_call: TRBJ1-3
clone_size: -
d_call: -
cdr3_length: 12
cdr3_nt: TGTGCCTGGAGGGGGGGAAGCAACACCATATATTTT
cdr3_aa: CAWRGGSNTIYF

v_call: TRBV7-8
j_call: TRBJ2-7
clone_size: -
d_call: -
cdr3_length: 17
cdr3_nt: TGTGCCAGCAGCTTAGTTTGGTACGGGGTTGGCTCCTACGAGCAGTACTTC
cdr3_aa: CASSLVWYGVGSYEQYF

v_call: TRBV19
j_call: TRBJ1-5
clone_size: -
d_call: TRBD1
cdr3_length: 14
cdr3_nt: TGTGCCAGTAGGGAGGGACAGCTCTATCAGCCCCAGCATTTT
cdr3_aa: CASREGQLYQPQHF

v_call: TRBV6-5
j_call: TRBJ1-1
clone_size: -
d_call: -
cdr3_length: 13
cdr3_nt: TGTGCCAGCAGCCGGACAGAGAACACTGAAGCTTTCTTT
cdr3_aa: CASSRTENTEAFF

v_call: TRBV5-1
j_call: TRBJ2-5
clone_size: -
d_call: TRBD1
cdr3_length: 15
cdr3_nt: TGCGCCAGCAGCTCCTTCGGACAGGCCCAAGAGACCCAGTACTTC
cdr3_aa: CASSSFGQAQETQYF

v_call: TRBV5-1
j_call: TRBJ2-1
clone_size: once
d_call: -
cdr3_length: 11
cdr3_nt: TGCGCCAGCAGCTTATACAGTGAGCAGTTCTTC
cdr3_aa: CASSLYSEQFF

v_call: TRBV19
j_call: TRBJ2-1
clone_size: -
d_call: -
cdr3_length: 14
cdr3_nt: TGTGCCAGTAATGGGGGGTACCAATACAATGAGCAGTTCTTC
cdr3_aa: CASNGGYQYNEQFF

v_call: TRBV5-1
j_call: TRBJ2-3
clone_size: -
d_call: TRBD2
cdr3_length: 15
cdr3_nt: TGCGCCAGCAGCGGTACTAGCGGACTCACAGATACGCAGTATTTT
cdr3_aa: CASSGTSGLTDTQYF

v_call: TRBV7-6
j_call: TRBJ2-3
clone_size: -
d_call: TRBD2
cdr3_length: 17
cdr3_nt: TGTGCCAGCAGCCCTAGGTCTAGCGGAGAGGGTCCAGATACGCAGTATTTT
cdr3_aa: CASSPRSSGEGPDTQYF

v_call: TRBV6-5
j_call: TRBJ2-7
clone_size: few
d_call: TRBD1
cdr3_length: 13
cdr3_nt: TGTGCCAGGGGGACAGGGGCGTACTACGAGCAGTACTTC
cdr3_aa: CARGTGAYYEQYF

v_call: TRBV6-6
j_call: TRBJ1-2
clone_size: -
d_call: -
cdr3_length: 13
cdr3_nt: TGTGCCAGCAGTTACTCTGGGGAGTATGGCTACACCTTC
cdr3_aa: CASSYSGEYGYTF

v_call: TRBV5-3
j_call: TRBJ2-1
clone_size: -
d_call: -
cdr3_length: 17
cdr3_nt: TGTGCCAGAAGCTTGGTTGAATCGCCGGACAGCTACAATGAGCAGTTCTTC
cdr3_aa: CARSLVESPDSYNEQFF

v_call: TRBV7-9
j_call: TRBJ2-2
clone_size: -
d_call: TRBD2
cdr3_length: 15
cdr3_nt: TGTGCCAGCAGCGCAAGCGGGAGTGTCACCGGGGAGCTGTTTTTT
cdr3_aa: CASSASGSVTGELFF

v_call: TRBV9
j_call: TRBJ1-5
clone_size: -
d_call: -
cdr3_length: 13
cdr3_nt: TGTGCCAGCAGCGCCTCGGGTGCCCAGCCCCAGCATTTT
cdr3_aa: CASSASGAQPQHF

v_call: TRBV27
j_call: TRBJ2-1
clone_size: -
d_call: -
cdr3_length: 14
cdr3_nt: TGTGCCAGCAGTATCGTAACTGAATACAATGAGCAGTTCTTC
cdr3_aa: CASSIVTEYNEQFF

v_call: TRBV19
j_call: TRBJ2-1
clone_size: once
d_call: -
cdr3_length: 14
cdr3_nt: TGTGCCAGTGGCCAAGGGGCGCAAAACAGTGAGCAGTTCTTC
cdr3_aa: CASGQGAQNSEQFF

v_call: TRBV30
j_call: TRBJ1-5
clone_size: once
d_call: -
cdr3_length: 13
cdr3_nt: TGTGCCTGGAGTGGGGACGGGGGATCGACCCAGCATTTT
cdr3_aa: CAWSGDGGSTQHF

v_call: TRBV2
j_call: TRBJ1-2
clone_size: once
d_call: -
cdr3_length: 13
cdr3_nt: TGTGCCAGCAGTGAGACATCAACCTATGGCTACACCTTC
cdr3_aa: CASSETSTYGYTF

v_call: TRBV28
j_call: TRBJ2-7
clone_size: -
d_call: -
cdr3_length: 15
cdr3_nt: TGTGCCAGCAGTTCAATACAGGGAAACCGCCACGAGCAGTACTTC
cdr3_aa: CASSSIQGNRHEQYF

v_call: TRBV15
j_call: TRBJ2-1
clone_size: -
d_call: -
cdr3_length: 13
cdr3_nt: TGTGCCACCAGCAGAGATCTAGGCAGTGAGCAGTTCTTC
cdr3_aa: CATSRDLGSEQFF

v_call: TRBV6-1
j_call: TRBJ2-7
clone_size: few
d_call: -
cdr3_length: 15
cdr3_nt: TGTGCCAGCAGGGCCCCCGGGACATCCACTTACGAGCAGTACTTC
cdr3_aa: CASRAPGTSTYEQYF

v_call: TRBV7-2
j_call: TRBJ1-1
clone_size: -
d_call: -
cdr3_length: 13
cdr3_nt: TGTGCCAGCAGCTTATCAGTGAACACTGAAGCTTTCTTT
cdr3_aa: CASSLSVNTEAFF

v_call: TRBV4-3
j_call: TRBJ2-7
clone_size: -
d_call: -
cdr3_length: 14
cdr3_nt: TGCGCCAGCAGCCCCTGGGGAGGGGGCTACGAGCAGTACTTC
cdr3_aa: CASSPWGGGYEQYF

v_call: TRBV5-4
j_call: TRBJ2-5
clone_size: -
d_call: TRBD1
cdr3_length: 17
cdr3_nt: TGTGCCAGCAGCTTAAAAGGCCCGGGACAGGGGGAAGAGACCCAGTACTTC
cdr3_aa: CASSLKGPGQGEETQYF

v_call: TRBV4-3
j_call: TRBJ2-6
clone_size: -
d_call: TRBD1
cdr3_length: 19
cdr3_nt: TGCGCCAGCAGCCAAGATATACGGACAGGGGGCCTTGGGGCCAACGTCCTGACTTTC
cdr3_aa: CASSQDIRTGGLGANVLTF

v_call: TRBV7-2
j_call: TRBJ2-1
clone_size: -
d_call: TRBD2
cdr3_length: 14
cdr3_nt: TGTGCCAGCAGCCTAGCGGGAGGGCCGAGTGAGCAGTTCTTC
cdr3_aa: CASSLAGGPSEQFF

v_call: TRBV5-1
j_call: TRBJ1-1
clone_size: -
d_call: -
cdr3_length: 13
cdr3_nt: TGCGCCAGCAGCTTAGAGGTGAACACTGAAGCTTTCTTT
cdr3_aa: CASSLEVNTEAFF

v_call: TRBV7-8
j_call: TRBJ2-7
clone_size: few
d_call: TRBD2
cdr3_length: 16
cdr3_nt: TGTGCCAGCAGCAAACGGACTAGGGTACTCTCCTACGAGCAGTACTTC
cdr3_aa: CASSKRTRVLSYEQYF

v_call: TRBV18
j_call: TRBJ2-3
clone_size: once
d_call: TRBD1
cdr3_length: 15
cdr3_nt: TGTGCCAGCTCACGGTCGCAGGGGGGCACAGATACGCAGTATTTT
cdr3_aa: CASSRSQGGTDTQYF

v_call: TRBV5-1
j_call: TRBJ2-5
clone_size: -
d_call: -
cdr3_length: 11
cdr3_nt: TGCGCCAGCAGCTCACAAGAGACCCAGTACTTC
cdr3_aa: CASSSQETQYF

v_call: TRBV5-5
j_call: TRBJ2-2
clone_size: once
d_call: -
cdr3_length: 15
cdr3_nt: TGTGCCAGCAGCTTGAAACAGGGAGCCACCGGGGAGCTGTTTTTT
cdr3_aa: CASSLKQGATGELFF

v_call: TRBV7-2
j_call: TRBJ2-7
clone_size: -
d_call: -
cdr3_length: 14
cdr3_nt: TGTGCCAGCAGTTCAGGGGTTGGGACCTACGAGCAGTACTTC
cdr3_aa: CASSSGVGTYEQYF